The 4 T cell receptor beta chains listed next were all sequenced from one sample in a study of beta chain features in type 1 diabetes. Broader study findings: The study found moderately but significantly shorter TCRB CDR3s in all four CD4+ subsets of Type 1 diabetes patients.

No antigen is known for these receptors. Every isolated RNA sample was fully reverse transcribed, so sequencing captured expressed TCRB transcripts. TCRdb's copy holds only in-frame clones and misses some; the assay was immunoSEQ multiplex PCR. This repertoire shows 600,000 to 700,000 clones, around 11% found once; its top ten account for more than 0.1%. Input material: naive CD4+ T cells from blood. The origin of the receptors is a man aged 25-40 years with type 1 diabetes.

This clone was counted a few times. V gene TRBV7-2 combines with J gene TRBJ1-5; D possibly corresponds to TRBD1 (5 bases). CDR3 length equals 15 residues. V was cut by 4 bases and J by 6 bases, with 16 bases left in between. CDR1 and CDR2 (germline): SGHTA, FQGNSA. The CDR3 region is CASSYRDLDGQPQHF. DNA for the CDR3: TGTGCCAGCAGCTACCGGGACCTCGACGGTCAGCCCCAGCATTTT.

The rearrangement links TRBV4-2 to TRBJ2-7; 10 positions match TRBD1. The CDR3 covers 15 residues. V shed 4 bases and J 5 bases; nucleotides not matched to a gene: 8. Germline CDR1 and CDR2: LGHNA and YNFKEQ. CDR3 sequence (DNA): TGTGCCAGCAGCCGCTGGGGACAGGGGAGGGACGAGCAGTACTTC. Translation: CASSRWGQGRDEQYF.

In its sample, this clone was seen a few times. This chain uses TRBV19 with TRBJ1-5; 7 positions agree with TRBD1. The trim removed 3 bases at V and 7 bases at J, leaving 6 bases unmatched. Germline V gene sequence: CDR1 LNHDA, CDR2 SQIVND (reference sequence). The CDR3 has 14 residues. For the CDR3, the DNA is TGTGCCAGTAGTATCGCGACAGGGCAGCAGCCCCAGCATTTT. Translated, it gives CASSIATGQQPQHF.

V gene TRBV9 combines with J gene TRBJ2-4, with TRBD1 matching over 9 bases. Trimming removed 6 bases from V and 9 bases from J; junction bases left unmatched: 10. Germline CDR1 is SGDLS and CDR2 is YYNGEE. The CDR3 is made up of 14 amino acids. This chain's CDR3 is CASNPGGQGTIQYF. CDR3 sequence (DNA): TGTGCCAGCAACCCCGGGGGACAGGGTACCATTCAGTACTTC.